This record concerns one T cell receptor beta chain sequence. The protocol was immunoSEQ multiplex PCR, while the TCRdb copy is restricted to in-frame clones and leaves out a portion. The data contain under 140,000 clones, more than 65% of them singletons. Trimming removed 4 bases at V and 1 base at J, with 11 bases between. CDR3 size: 15 residues. The germline V gene encodes CDR1 LNHDA and CDR2 SQIVND (reference sequence). This sample is drawn from a study of blood T cell repertoires in COVID-19. About the study: The origin of the acute and convalescent COVID-19 samples was the United States, Italy and Spain.

V gene TRBV19 combines with J gene TRBJ2-4; D ambiguous. The material sequenced was peripheral blood. The TCR originated in a woman of 80 years or more with acute or convalescent COVID-19. Written as DNA, the CDR3 is TGTGCCAGTAGTAGAGACGGTTGGGCCAAAAACATTCAGTACTTC. Protein product: CASSRDGWAKNIQYF. Full variable domain (rest looked up from reference TRBV19 and TRBJ2-4): DGGITQSPKYLFRKEGQNVTLSCEQNLNHDAMYWYRQDPGQGLRLIYYSQIVNDFQKGDIAEGYSVSREKKESFPLTVTSAQKNPTAFYLCASSRDGWAKNIQYFGAGTRLSVL.